This TCR beta chain was identified during a study of human T cells and chemical hapten exposure. TCRdb fed the RACE reads into MiXCR, producing one record per CDR3 protein. The data show approximately 80,000 distinct CDR3 sequences, with 11% seen just once and about 4% held by the top ten. The sample's time point: patch test 3, about 24 weeks after DPC sensitization. Treatment specified: therapeutic diphenylcyclopropenone sensitization with weekly scalp DPC. Phlebotomy was performed prior to application of every patch test. Germline values: CDR1 MNHEY, CDR2 SVGAGI. V was cut by 2 bases and J by 2 bases, with 9 bases left in between. The CDR3 length is 14 residues.

Specimen: whole blood, collected in connection with sensitization to the hapten diphenylcyclopropenone (DPC). The clonotype was recovered from a woman aged 45-65 years with alopecia areata. Some clones in this sample may be carry-over from other donors' samples. The J gene is TRBJ1-1, the V gene TRBV6-5; tentatively, D is TRBD1 (6 bases). This CDR3 is CASSYVGGNTEAFF. The CDR3 nucleotides are TGTGCCAGCAGTTACGTGGGGGGCAACACTGAAGCTTTCTTT.